This TCR beta chain was found in a study of vaccination and CD4 T cells after COVID-19. Study-wide context: Investigators stimulated cells with overlapping spike peptides drawn from SARS-CoV-2, HCoV-NL63, HCoV-OC43 and HCoV-229E.

Treatment: approximately nine-day PBMC culture with coronavirus spike peptide pools or control peptides (ViraFEST assay). Positive PCR tests dated from March to December 2020, predating US Alpha, Beta and Delta variants. The CDR3 runs to 16 residues. Trimming shortened V by 1 base and J by 0 bases, and 10 bases separated the two germline ends. From germline, CDR1 is SEHNR and CDR2 FQNEAQ (reference sequence). As to this clonotype: Its antigen is not identified.

Cultured CD4+ T cells had their DNA profiled by the Oncomine TCR Beta short-read assay. DNA came from CD4+ T cells after culture. TCRdb processed the PCR reads anew with MiXCR; each CDR3 protein has one entry. Of fewer than 9,500 distinct CDR3 sequences detected, 50% to 65% appear once; the ten largest clones hold approximately 20%. Sequenced: CD4+ T cells from blood, cultured in vitro. This receptor was taken from a human donor who had recovered from COVID-19. The chain uses TRBV7-9 and TRBJ1-3, with D possibly TRBD1 on 5 matching bases. The CDR3 loop is CASSLVSGSSGNTIYF. CDR3 coding DNA: TGTGCCAGCAGCTTAGTATCAGGGAGCTCTGGAAACACCATATATTTT.